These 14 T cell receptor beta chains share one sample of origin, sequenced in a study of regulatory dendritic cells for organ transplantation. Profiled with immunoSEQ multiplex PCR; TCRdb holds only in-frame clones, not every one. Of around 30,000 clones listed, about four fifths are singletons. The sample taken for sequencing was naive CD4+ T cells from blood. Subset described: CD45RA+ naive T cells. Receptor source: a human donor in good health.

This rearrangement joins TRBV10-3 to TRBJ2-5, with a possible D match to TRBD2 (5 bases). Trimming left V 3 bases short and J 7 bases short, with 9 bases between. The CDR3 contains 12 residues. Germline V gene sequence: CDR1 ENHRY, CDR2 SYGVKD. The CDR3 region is CAISEPEGTQYF. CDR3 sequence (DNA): TGTGCCATCAGTGAACCAGAGGGGACCCAGTACTTC.

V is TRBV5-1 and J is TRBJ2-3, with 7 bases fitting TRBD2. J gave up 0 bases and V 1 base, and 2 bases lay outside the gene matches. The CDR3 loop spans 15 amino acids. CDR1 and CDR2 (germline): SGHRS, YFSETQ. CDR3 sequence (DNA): TGCGCCAGCAGCTTGTGGGGGGGGAGCACAGATACGCAGTATTTT. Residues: CASSLWGGSTDTQYF.

Here the CDR3 reads CASSEAFSTDTQYF. CDR3 DNA sequence: TGTGCCAGTAGTGAGGCCTTTAGCACAGATACGCAGTATTTT. The V call is TRBV19, the J call TRBJ2-3; D remains ambiguous. Trimming shortened V by 5 bases and J by 0 bases, and 9 bases separated the two germline ends. Per germline, CDR1 LNHDA and CDR2 SQIVND (reference sequence). CDR3 length: 14 amino acids. Full variable domain (missing parts from reference TRBV19 and TRBJ2-3): DGGITQSPKYLFRKEGQNVTLSCEQNLNHDAMYWYRQDPGQGLRLIYYSQIVNDFQKGDIAEGYSVSREKKESFPLTVTSAQKNPTAFYLCASSEAFSTDTQYFGPGTRLTVL.

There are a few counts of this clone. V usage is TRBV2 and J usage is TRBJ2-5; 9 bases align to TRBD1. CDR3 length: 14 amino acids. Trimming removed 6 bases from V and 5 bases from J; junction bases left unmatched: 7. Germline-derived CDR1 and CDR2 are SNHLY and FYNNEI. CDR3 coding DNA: TGTGCCAGCAGCTCGGACAGGGGACGGGAGACCCAGTACTTC. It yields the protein CASSSDRGRETQYF.

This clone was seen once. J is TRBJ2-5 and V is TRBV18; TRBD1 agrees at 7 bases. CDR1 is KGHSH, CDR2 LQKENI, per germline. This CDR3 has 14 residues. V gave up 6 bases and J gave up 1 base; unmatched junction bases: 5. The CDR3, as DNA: TGTGCCAGCTCGGATGACAGGGCCCAAGAGACCCAGTACTTC. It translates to CASSDDRAQETQYF. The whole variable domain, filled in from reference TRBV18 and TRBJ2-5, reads NAGVMQNPRHLVRRRGQEARLRCSPMKGHSHVYWYRQLPEEGLKFMVYLQKENIIDESGMPKERFSAEFPKEGPSILRIQQVVRGDSAAYFCASSDDRAQETQYFGPGTRLLVL.

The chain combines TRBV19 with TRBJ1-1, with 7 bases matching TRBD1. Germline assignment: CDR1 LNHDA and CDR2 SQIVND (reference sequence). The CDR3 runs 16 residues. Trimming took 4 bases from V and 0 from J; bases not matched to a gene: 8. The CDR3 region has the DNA TGTGCCAGTAGTACCCGGACAGGCGACATGAACACTGAAGCTTTCTTT. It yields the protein CASSTRTGDMNTEAFF.

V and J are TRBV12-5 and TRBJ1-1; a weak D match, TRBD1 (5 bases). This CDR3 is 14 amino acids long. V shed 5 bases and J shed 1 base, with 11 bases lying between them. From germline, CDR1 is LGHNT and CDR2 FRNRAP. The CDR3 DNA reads TGTGCTAGTGGTCCCTTTGGGGCGAACACTGAAGCTTTCTTT. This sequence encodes CASGPFGANTEAFF.

In DNA, the CDR3 is TGTGCCAGCAGCCCGACAGGCTCTGTAGGCCACGAGCAGTACTTC. It is translated as CASSPTGSVGHEQYF. The V gene is TRBV5-6, the J gene TRBJ2-7; TRBD1 might be the D (6 bases). V lost 4 bases, J lost 5 bases, and 19 bases lay in between. Germline V gene data show CDR1 as SGHDT and CDR2 as YYEEEE. The CDR3 totals 15 residues.

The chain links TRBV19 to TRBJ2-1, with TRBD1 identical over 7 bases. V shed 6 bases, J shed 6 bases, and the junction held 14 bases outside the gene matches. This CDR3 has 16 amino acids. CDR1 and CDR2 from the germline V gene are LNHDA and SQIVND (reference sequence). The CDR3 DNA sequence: TGTGCCAGTAGGCGGTCGACAGGGCAATCCGTCAATGAGCAGTTCTTC. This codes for CASRRSTGQSVNEQFF. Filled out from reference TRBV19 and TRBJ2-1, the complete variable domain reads DGGITQSPKYLFRKEGQNVTLSCEQNLNHDAMYWYRQDPGQGLRLIYYSQIVNDFQKGDIAEGYSVSREKKESFPLTVTSAQKNPTAFYLCASRRSTGQSVNEQFFGPGTRLTVL.

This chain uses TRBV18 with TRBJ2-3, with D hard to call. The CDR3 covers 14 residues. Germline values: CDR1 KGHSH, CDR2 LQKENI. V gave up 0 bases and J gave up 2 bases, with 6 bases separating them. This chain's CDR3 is CASSPPVDTDTQYF. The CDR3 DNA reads TGTGCCAGCTCACCACCGGTAGACACAGATACGCAGTATTTT.

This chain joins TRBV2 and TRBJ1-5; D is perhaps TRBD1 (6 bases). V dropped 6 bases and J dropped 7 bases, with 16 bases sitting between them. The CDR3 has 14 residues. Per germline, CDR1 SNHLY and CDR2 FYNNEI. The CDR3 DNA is TGTGCCAGCAGCGCAACAGGGTCATGGCAGCCCCAGCATTTT. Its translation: CASSATGSWQPQHF.

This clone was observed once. CDR3 loop: CASSNKGQIVYSNQPQHF. Written as DNA, the CDR3 is TGTGCCAGTAGTAACAAGGGACAGATAGTCTATAGCAATCAGCCCCAGCATTTT. This chain links TRBV19 with TRBJ1-5, with 7 bases matching TRBD1. CDR3 size: 18 residues. The germline V gene encodes CDR1 LNHDA and CDR2 SQIVND (reference sequence). Trimming took 4 bases from V and 0 from J; bases not matched to a gene: 12. Looking up the rest from reference TRBV19 and TRBJ1-5 gives the full variable domain: DGGITQSPKYLFRKEGQNVTLSCEQNLNHDAMYWYRQDPGQGLRLIYYSQIVNDFQKGDIAEGYSVSREKKESFPLTVTSAQKNPTAFYLCASSNKGQIVYSNQPQHFGDGTRLSIL.

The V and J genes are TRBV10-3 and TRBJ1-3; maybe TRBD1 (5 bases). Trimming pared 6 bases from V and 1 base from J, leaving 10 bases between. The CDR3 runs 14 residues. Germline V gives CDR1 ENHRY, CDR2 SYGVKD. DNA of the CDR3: TGTGCCATCAGAGAGGGGAGGTCTGGAAACACCATATATTTT. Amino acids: CAIREGRSGNTIYF.

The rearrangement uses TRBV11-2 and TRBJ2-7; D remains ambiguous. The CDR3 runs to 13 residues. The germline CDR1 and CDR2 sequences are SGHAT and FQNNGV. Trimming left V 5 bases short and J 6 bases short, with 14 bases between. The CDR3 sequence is CASSLSDALEQYF. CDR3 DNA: TGTGCCAGCAGCCTATCCGATGCGCTCGAGCAGTACTTC.